The 26 T cell receptor beta chains given below trace back to one sample, sequenced in a study of cytotoxic CD8 clonotypes in ibrutinib-treated CLL. Assay: immunoSEQ multiplex PCR; the TCRdb copy retains only in-frame clones and omits some. The sample contains some 200,000 clones, roughly 72% of which appear only once. Here the sequenced sample was PBMCs, taken after 24 months of ibrutinib treatment. The receptors were gathered from a human donor with chronic lymphocytic leukemia.

This rearrangement joins TRBV29-1 to TRBJ1-2; 11 nucleotides align to TRBD1. Germline-derived CDR1 and CDR2 are SQVTM and ANQGSEA. V lost 7 bases to trimming and J lost 4 bases; unmatched junction nucleotides: 8. The CDR3 length is 14 residues. The CDR3 DNA reads TGCAGCGCAGCAGGGGACAGGGGGGTCTATGGCTACACCTTC. This codes for CSAAGDRGVYGYTF.

This sequence joins TRBV11-2 and TRBJ1-1; 7 positions agree with TRBD1. The CDR3 extends over 12 amino acids. Germline loops: CDR1 SGHAT, CDR2 FQNNGV. Trimming removed 5 bases from V and 11 bases from J; junction bases left unmatched: 8. In DNA, the CDR3 is TGTGCCAGCAGCCGGGACAGCGGGCGGGCTTTCTTT. Translation: CASSRDSGRAFF.

The chain has TRBV19 and TRBJ2-7, with TRBD2 matching 12 bases. J was trimmed by 2 bases and V by 6 bases; bases with no gene match: 5. Per the germline V gene, CDR1 is LNHDA and CDR2 is SQIVND (reference sequence). The CDR3 is made up of 15 amino acids. DNA of the CDR3: TGTGCCAGTAGACCCGGACTAGCGGGGACCTACGAGCAGTACTTC. This sequence encodes CASRPGLAGTYEQYF.

The chain carries TRBV7-2 and TRBJ2-3; D remains unclear. V gave up 2 bases and J gave up 3 bases, with 9 bases separating them. The germline gives CDR1 SGHTA, CDR2 FQGNSA. This CDR3 contains 14 residues. The CDR3 sequence is CASSLWVATDTQYF. CDR3 DNA: TGTGCCAGCAGCTTATGGGTAGCAACAGATACGCAGTATTTT.

The chain carries TRBV6-5 and TRBJ2-7; D may match TRBD1 or TRBD2 (6 bases each). This CDR3 has 14 residues. CDR1 and CDR2 from the germline V gene are MNHEY and SVGAGI. V was trimmed by 6 bases and J by 4 bases, leaving 16 bases between them. CDR3 nucleotides: TGTGCCAGCAGCCAGGCGGGACAAATTTACGAGCAGTACTTC. Amino acid sequence: CASSQAGQIYEQYF.

The genes are TRBV6-1 and TRBJ2-1; TRBD2 agrees at 9 bases. The CDR3 contains 16 residues. Germline values: CDR1 MNHNS, CDR2 SASEGT. V gave up 1 base and J gave up 5 bases; unmatched junction bases: 6. The CDR3 DNA reads as TGTGCCAGCAGTGAAGGGATAGCGGGGGCAAACAATGAGCAGTTCTTC. Translated: CASSEGIAGANNEQFF.

Only a few counts were recorded for this clone. The chain joins TRBV27 to TRBJ2-7; 7 bases match TRBD1. Germline lookup yields CDR1 MNHEY and CDR2 SMNVEV (reference sequence). After removal of 4 bases from V and 0 bases from J, the junction contained 3 bases not matched to a gene. The CDR3 loop spans 14 amino acids. CDR3 in amino acids: CASSWAGGSYEQYF. CDR3 nucleotides: TGTGCCAGCAGTTGGGCAGGGGGCTCCTACGAGCAGTACTTC.

The rearrangement joins TRBV2 to TRBJ2-5; TRBD1 matches at 8 bases. J gave up 3 bases and V 5 bases, and 8 bases lay outside the gene matches. The CDR3 is 15 amino acids. Germline V gene sequence: CDR1 SNHLY, CDR2 FYNNEI. The CDR3: CASSSQGAPEETQYF. CDR3 bases: TGTGCCAGCAGTTCCCAGGGGGCGCCTGAAGAGACCCAGTACTTC.

V is TRBV7-9 and J is TRBJ2-3; tentative D call: TRBD2 (6 bases). CDR1 and CDR2 (germline): SEHNR, FQNEAQ (reference sequence). This CDR3 is 13 amino acids long. V lost 5 bases and J 11 bases, leaving 17 bases between the germline ends. CDR3 sequence (DNA): TGTGCCAGCAGCGCAGGGACCGTCGGGAGGCAGTATTTT. Translation gives CASSAGTVGRQYF.

This rearrangement joins TRBV11-3 to TRBJ2-2; tentatively, D is TRBD1 (6 bases). The CDR3 is 14 residues long. Trimming removed 6 bases from V and 1 base from J, with 9 bases in between. Germline values: CDR1 SGHNT, CDR2 YENEEA. CDR3 nucleotide sequence: TGTGCCAGCAGGGAGACAGGGAACACCGGGGAGCTGTTTTTT. This translates into CASRETGNTGELFF.

J is TRBJ1-2 and V is TRBV28, with D hard to call. Per the germline V gene, CDR1 is MDHEN and CDR2 is SYDVKM. This CDR3 is 12 amino acids long. V was cut by 6 bases and J by 8 bases, with 13 bases left in between. The CDR3 spells CASSPPRWGYTF. CDR3 sequence (DNA): TGTGCCAGCAGCCCCCCTCGGTGGGGCTACACCTTC.

The genes are TRBV9 and TRBJ1-5; a possible D gene is TRBD1 (5 bases). This CDR3 has 15 amino acids. V lost 0 bases and J lost 6, with 13 bases in between. Germline V lookup: CDR1 SGDLS, CDR2 YYNGEE. The CDR3 spells CASSVGSQAGQPQHF. CDR3 in DNA: TGTGCCAGCAGCGTAGGTTCACAGGCAGGTCAGCCCCAGCATTTT.

The chain uses TRBV7-2 and TRBJ1-5; D call uncertain. CDR1 is SGHTA and CDR2 is FQGNSA in the germline V gene. This CDR3 has 13 residues. V shed 6 bases and J shed 4 bases, with 10 bases lying between them. The CDR3 loop reads CASSFGSNQPQHF. CDR3 DNA: TGTGCCAGCAGTTTTGGCTCAAATCAGCCCCAGCATTTT.

The CDR3 is CASRSIAVPYNEQFF. The CDR3 DNA reads TGTGCCAGCAGATCAATAGCGGTCCCCTACAATGAGCAGTTCTTC. V is TRBV6-5 and J is TRBJ2-1, with D tentatively TRBD2 (6 bases). V lost 6 bases, J lost 2 bases, and 14 bases lay in between. CDR3 size: 15 residues. Germline-derived CDR1 and CDR2 are MNHEY and SVGAGI.

This chain links TRBV15 with TRBJ2-1, with 8 nucleotides matching TRBD2. From germline, CDR1 is LNHNV and CDR2 YYDKDF (reference sequence). Trimming cost V 4 bases and J 5 bases; bases outside gene matches: 4. The CDR3 covers 14 residues. CDR3 residues: CATSTLGLDNEQFF. The DNA of the CDR3 is TGTGCCACCAGCACTCTGGGACTAGACAATGAGCAGTTCTTC.

V gene TRBV10-3 combines with J gene TRBJ1-3, with D hard to call. Trimming left V 6 bases short and J 8 bases short, with 8 bases between. The V gene's germline CDR1 is ENHRY and CDR2 SYGVKD. CDR3 length equals 11 residues. CDR3 protein: CAISAGDTIYF. CDR3 coding DNA: TGTGCCATCAGCGCCGGTGACACCATATATTTT.

In its sample, this clone was seen once. The CDR3 loop is CAISARTQHGYTF. In nucleotides, the CDR3 is TGTGCCATCAGTGCTCGCACTCAACATGGCTACACCTTC. The chain has TRBV10-3 and TRBJ1-2, with D uncertain. V dropped 4 bases and J dropped 6 bases, with 12 bases sitting between them. Germline V CDR1 and CDR2: ENHRY, SYGVKD. The CDR3 contains 13 residues.

The chain carries TRBV5-1 and TRBJ2-7; 14 bases map to TRBD2. The germline CDR1 and CDR2 sequences are SGHRS and YFSETQ. The CDR3 is 16 residues long. With V trimmed by 4 bases and J by 0 bases, 3 bases remained unmatched. CDR3 in amino acids: CASSRTSGGSSYEQYF. DNA of the CDR3: TGCGCCAGCAGCAGGACTAGCGGGGGGAGCTCCTACGAGCAGTACTTC.

V is TRBV5-5 and J is TRBJ2-7; 7 positions agree with TRBD1. This CDR3 has 15 amino acids. Germline V gene sequence: CDR1 SGHKS, CDR2 YYEKEE (reference sequence). Losses at the gene ends were 4 bases for V and 3 bases for J; bases not matched to a gene: 10. The CDR3 DNA sequence: TGTGCCAGCAGCCCAAGCCGGGACAGATACTACGAGCAGTACTTC. Encoded protein: CASSPSRDRYYEQYF. The entire variable domain, with the rest obtained from reference TRBV5-5 and TRBJ2-7, is as follows: DAGVTQSPTHLIKTRGQQVTLRCSPISGHKSVSWYQQVLGQGPQFIFQYYEKEERGRGNFPDRFSARQFPNYSSELNVNALLLGDSALYLCASSPSRDRYYEQYFGPGTRLTVT.

V is TRBV27 and J is TRBJ1-2; 7 bases match TRBD1. The CDR3 length is 16 residues. With 7 bases clipped from V and 2 bases from J, the junction kept 13 bases outside the gene matches. The V gene's germline CDR1 is MNHEY and CDR2 SMNVEV (reference sequence). The CDR3 is CASTPGQDRPNYGYTF. Written as DNA, the CDR3 is TGTGCCAGCACCCCAGGACAGGATCGGCCCAACTATGGCTACACCTTC.

The rearrangement links TRBV5-4 to TRBJ1-5, with D uncertain. Trimming cost V 4 bases and J 5 bases, with 16 bases left between them. The CDR3 length is 15 residues. Germline CDR1 reads SGHNT; CDR2 reads YYREEE (reference sequence). CDR3 DNA sequence: TGTGCCAGCAGCCAAAGAGGCCAGGAGGATCAGCCCCAGCATTTT. Residues: CASSQRGQEDQPQHF.

The chain recombines TRBV7-9 with TRBJ2-1, with 9 bases that match TRBD2. CDR1 SEHNR and CDR2 FQNEAQ come from the germline V gene (reference sequence). V shed 5 bases and J 4 bases; nucleotides not matched to a gene: 6. The length of the CDR3 is 15 residues. The CDR3 DNA sequence: TGTGCCAGCAGCCCATTAGCGGGAGAATACAATGAGCAGTTCTTC. This sequence encodes CASSPLAGEYNEQFF.

This chain joins TRBV30 and TRBJ1-1; D might be TRBD1 (5 bases). Germline V lookup: CDR1 GTSNPN, CDR2 SVGIG (reference sequence). There are 17 residues in the CDR3. V was shortened by 2 bases and J by 3 bases, with 22 bases between the two germline ends. In DNA, the CDR3 is TGTGCCTGGAGTTTCGATAGAACCGGGGGAGGTGACACTGAAGCTTTCTTT. Residues: CAWSFDRTGGGDTEAFF. The full variable domain, its missing parts supplied by reference TRBV30 and TRBJ1-1, is SQTIHQWPATLVQPVGSPLSLECTVEGTSNPNLYWYRQAAGRGLQLLFYSVGIGQISSEVPQNLSASRPQDRQFILSSKKLLLSDSGFYLCAWSFDRTGGGDTEAFFGQGTRLTVV.

V and J are TRBV5-4 and TRBJ2-3, with 9 bases aligning to TRBD1. Germline CDR1 is SGHNT and CDR2 is YYREEE (reference sequence). This CDR3 spans 16 amino acids. With V trimmed by 4 bases and J by 2 bases, 8 bases remained unmatched. The CDR3 DNA is TGTGCCAGCAGCAAATGGACAGGGGATTCCACAGATACGCAGTATTTT. It specifies CASSKWTGDSTDTQYF.

This clone was counted between two and nine times. Here the CDR3 reads CASSFLGIGNTGELFF. The CDR3 region has the DNA TGTGCCAGCAGCTTCCTAGGGATTGGCAACACCGGGGAGCTGTTTTTT. This rearrangement joins TRBV11-2 to TRBJ2-2; D unresolved. The CDR3 sequence is 16 residues long. In germline, CDR1 is SGHAT, CDR2 FQNNGV. Trimming removed 3 bases from V and 2 bases from J, with 13 bases in between.

The chain uses TRBV6-1 and TRBJ1-2; D call uncertain. This CDR3 comprises 10 residues. Trimming took off 6 bases at V and 7 bases at J, with 6 bases between the two ends. The germline V gene encodes CDR1 MNHNS and CDR2 SASEGT. CDR3 in DNA: TGTGCCAGCAGGGGGTTTGGCTACACCTTC. Translating gives CASRGFGYTF.